Detailed here is one T cell receptor (beta chain). Its antigen is undetermined. The CDR3 covers 13 residues. Germline assignment: CDR1 DFQATT and CDR2 SNEGSKA (reference sequence). V lost 3 bases and J lost 13, with 19 bases in between. The sample originates from a study of identical twins. Study-level findings and limits: A partial confounding effect on zero-insertion analyses could come from invariant MAIT and iNKT cells. Interpretation of the results relied on cross-sectional statistical analysis and not on following the same donors. The models gave estimates that fell short of the out-of-frame TCR alpha sharing seen in monozygotic twins.

TCRdb re-called the 5' RACE reads with MiXCR, one entry per CDR3 protein. The sample carries 1.5 million to 2 million distinct CDR3 sequences, under 35% recorded once. The material sequenced was cord blood. The receptor was isolated from a newborn girl in good health. This chain connects TRBV20-1 to TRBJ2-4, with D possibly TRBD2 on 6 matching bases. The CDR3 DNA reads as TGCAGTGCTAGGGTGACTAGGCGCAATGAGCAGTACTTC. This gives the protein CSARVTRRNEQYF.